This TCR beta chain is drawn from a study of vaccination and CD4 T cells after COVID-19. Notes on the study in general: Clonotypes reactive to SARS-CoV-2 had a median that went up from around 20 to 38, but not significantly.

This clonotype was observed a handful of times. Its antigen is currently unknown. Trimming took off 2 bases at V and 0 bases at J, with 9 bases between the two ends. The CDR3 has 14 amino acids. Germline CDR1 is DFQATT and CDR2 is SNEGSKA (reference sequence). Sequencing of the DNA from cultured CD4+ T cells was carried out with the Oncomine TCR Beta short-read assay. MiXCR was run by TCRdb on the PCR reads, yielding one entry per CDR3 protein. The sample carries some 8,200 distinct CDR3 sequences, about 55% recorded once. The treatment denotes: approximately 9-day PBMC culture with coronavirus spike peptide pools or control peptides (ViraFEST assay).

The sequence came from a human donor who had recovered from COVID-19. The chain recombines TRBV20-1 with TRBJ2-3; no definite D call. The sample comprised CD4+ T cells from blood, cultured in vitro. The CDR3 nucleotides read TGCAGTGCTAGAATGCAGTGGAGCACAGATACGCAGTATTTT. It translates to CSARMQWSTDTQYF.